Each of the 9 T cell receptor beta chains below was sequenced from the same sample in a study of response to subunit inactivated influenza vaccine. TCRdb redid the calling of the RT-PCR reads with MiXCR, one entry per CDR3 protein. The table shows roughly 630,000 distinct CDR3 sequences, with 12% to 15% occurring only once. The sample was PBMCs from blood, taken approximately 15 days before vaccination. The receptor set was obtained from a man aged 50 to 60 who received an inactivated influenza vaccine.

The CDR3 sequence: CASSGGQKGLLFF. The CDR3 bases are TGTGCCAGCAGTGGAGGACAGAAAGGACTTCTGTTTTTT. V usage is TRBV6-1 and J usage is TRBJ1-4, with D perhaps TRBD1 (6 bases). The CDR3 has 13 amino acids. V was trimmed by 4 bases and J by 14 bases, leaving 17 bases between them. Germline lookup yields CDR1 MNHNS and CDR2 SASEGT.

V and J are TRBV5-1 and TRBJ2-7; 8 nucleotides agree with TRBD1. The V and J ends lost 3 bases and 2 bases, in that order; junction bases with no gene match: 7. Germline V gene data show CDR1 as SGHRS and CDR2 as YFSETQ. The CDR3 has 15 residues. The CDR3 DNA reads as TGCGCCAGCAGCTGGACGGGACAGGCGCCCTACGAGCAGTACTTC. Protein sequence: CASSWTGQAPYEQYF.

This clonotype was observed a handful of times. The CDR3: CASSLVDTEAFF. In DNA, the CDR3 is TGTGCCAGCAGCTTAGTGGACACTGAAGCTTTCTTT. This chain links TRBV7-6 with TRBJ1-1; D gene uncertain. This CDR3 spans 12 amino acids. Trimming shortened V by 1 base and J by 3 bases, and 3 bases separated the two germline ends. Germline V gene lookup returns CDR1 SGHVS and CDR2 FNYEAQ.

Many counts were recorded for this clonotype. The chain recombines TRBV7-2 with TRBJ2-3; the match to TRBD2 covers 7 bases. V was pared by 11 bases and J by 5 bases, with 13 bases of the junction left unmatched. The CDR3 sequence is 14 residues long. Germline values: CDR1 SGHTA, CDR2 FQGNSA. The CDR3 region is CASGRGDAVDTQYF. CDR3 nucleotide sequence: TGTGCCTCCGGCCGGGGGGACGCAGTAGATACGCAGTATTTT. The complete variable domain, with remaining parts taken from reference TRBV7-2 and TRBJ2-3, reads GAGVSQSPSNKVTEKGKDVELRCDPISGHTALYWYRQSLGQGLEFLIYFQGNSAPDKSGLPSDRFSAERTGGSVSTLTIQRTQQEDSAVYLCASGRGDAVDTQYFGPGTRLTVL.

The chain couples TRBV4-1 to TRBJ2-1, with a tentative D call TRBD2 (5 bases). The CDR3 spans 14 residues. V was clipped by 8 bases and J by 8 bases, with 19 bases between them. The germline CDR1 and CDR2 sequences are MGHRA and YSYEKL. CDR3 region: CASARGPLLDEQFF. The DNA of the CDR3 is TGCGCCAGCGCCCGGGGTCCCCTCTTGGATGAGCAGTTCTTC.

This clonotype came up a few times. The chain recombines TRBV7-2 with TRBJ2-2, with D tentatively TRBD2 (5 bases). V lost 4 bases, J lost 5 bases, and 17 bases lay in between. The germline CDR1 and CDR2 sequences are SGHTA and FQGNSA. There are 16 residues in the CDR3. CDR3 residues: CASSSTRGLWTGELFF. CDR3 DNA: TGTGCCAGCAGCTCTACTAGAGGCCTATGGACCGGGGAGCTGTTTTTT.

CDR3 in amino acids: CASSLGSGGVGEQYF. Here the CDR3 DNA reads TGCGCCAGCAGCTTGGGGTCAGGGGGGGTCGGCGAGCAGTACTTC. The chain has TRBV5-1 and TRBJ2-7, with D perhaps being TRBD1 or TRBD2 (7 bases each). The germline CDR1 and CDR2 sequences are SGHRS and YFSETQ. V was cut by 0 bases and J by 6 bases, with 16 bases left in between. CDR3 size: 15 residues.

The CDR3 reads CASSKNSGGAQTQYF. DNA for the CDR3: TGTGCCAGCAGCAAGAATAGCGGGGGGGCCCAGACCCAGTACTTC. This chain joins TRBV7-2 and TRBJ2-5; 11 nucleotides match TRBD2. Germline lookup yields CDR1 SGHTA and CDR2 FQGNSA. The CDR3 is 15 residues long. J was trimmed by 6 bases and V by 5 bases; bases with no gene match: 8.

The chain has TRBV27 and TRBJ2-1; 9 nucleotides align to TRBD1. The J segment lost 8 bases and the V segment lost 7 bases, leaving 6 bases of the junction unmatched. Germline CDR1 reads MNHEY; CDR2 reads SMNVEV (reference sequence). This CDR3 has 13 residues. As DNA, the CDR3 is TGTGCCAGCAAACAGGGGGCTCCCGATGAGCAGTTCTTC. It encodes CASKQGAPDEQFF.